This TCR beta chain was obtained from a study of tumor and adjacent non-tumor tissue in lung cancer. No cell sorting was done before RNA was extracted from the tissue. A modified ARM-PCR protocol with three rounds of nested PCR amplified TCRbeta. Via MiXCR, TCRdb re-called the multiplex PCR reads, giving one row per CDR3 protein. The data show 200,000 or so distinct CDR3 sequences, 70% to 75% seen once. The CDR3 length is 15 residues. Germline V gene sequence: CDR1 SGHAT, CDR2 FQNNGV. V was clipped by 7 bases and J by 3 bases; unmatched bases: 9. The sequence came from a man aged 55 to 70 with non-small cell lung cancer. The chain recombines TRBV11-2 with TRBJ2-7, with 10 bases lining up with TRBD1. The sample comprised lung tumor tissue. This chain's CDR3 is CASNSPGQGNYEQYF. Written as DNA, the CDR3 is TGTGCCAGCAACTCTCCGGGACAGGGGAACTACGAGCAGTACTTC.